This T cell receptor (beta chain) emerged from a study of CD8 T cells in ankylosing spondylitis. The study's findings and limits: According to the report, clones linked to the disease were significantly enriched in matched synovial fluid samples taken from ankylosing spondylitis patients. Seemingly distinctive of ankylosing spondylitis blood was a TCR beta motif formed by eight highly homologous variants.

Libraries for TCR beta were made by quantitative 5'-RACE with molecular barcodes. TCRdb processed the 5' RACE reads anew with MiXCR; each CDR3 protein has one entry. This repertoire shows 200,000 to 250,000 distinct CDR3 sequences, roughly 10% found once; its top ten account for 5.5% to 8%. For this clonotype: The antigen is not known.

The CDR3 extends over 14 amino acids. V trimming: 6 bases; J trimming: 2 bases; junction bases outside the gene matches: 2. J is TRBJ2-7 and V is TRBV12-3 or TRBV12-4, with TRBD2 matching over 12 bases. Sample: blood, either unsorted or a sorted T cell fraction (not recorded which). The clonotype comes from a male donor with ankylosing spondylitis or in good health (not recorded which). CDR3: CASRWTSGTYEQYF. The CDR3, as DNA: TGTGCCAGCAGGTGGACTAGCGGGACCTACGAGCAGTACTTC.